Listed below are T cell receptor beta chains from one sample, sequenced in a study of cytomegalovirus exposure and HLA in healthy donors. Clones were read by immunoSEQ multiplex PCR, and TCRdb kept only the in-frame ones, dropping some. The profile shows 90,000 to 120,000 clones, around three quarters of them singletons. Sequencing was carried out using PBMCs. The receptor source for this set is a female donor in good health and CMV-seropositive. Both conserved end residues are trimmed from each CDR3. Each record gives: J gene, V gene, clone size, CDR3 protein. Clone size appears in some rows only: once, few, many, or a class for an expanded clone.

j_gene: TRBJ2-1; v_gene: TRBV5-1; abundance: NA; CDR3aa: ASSRDRSSGLGYNEQF
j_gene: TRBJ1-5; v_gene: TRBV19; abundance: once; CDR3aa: ASSMGTSTGNQPQH
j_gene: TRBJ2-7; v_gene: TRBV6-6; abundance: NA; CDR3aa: ASSYLAGELTSEQY
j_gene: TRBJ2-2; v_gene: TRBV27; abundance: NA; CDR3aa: ASSGGYEGGELF
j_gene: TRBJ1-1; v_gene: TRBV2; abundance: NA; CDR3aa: ASSGATGRTEAF
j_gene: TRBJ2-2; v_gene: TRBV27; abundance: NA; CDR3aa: ASSLSGSRTGELF
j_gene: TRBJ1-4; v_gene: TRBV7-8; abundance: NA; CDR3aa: ASSLTPGTATNEKLF
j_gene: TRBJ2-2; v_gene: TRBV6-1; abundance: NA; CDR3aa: ASPAGRGTGELF
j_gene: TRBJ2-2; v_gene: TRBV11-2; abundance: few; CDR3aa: ASSWAEGTGELF
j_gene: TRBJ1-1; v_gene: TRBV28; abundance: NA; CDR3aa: ASSAVTGIMNTEAF
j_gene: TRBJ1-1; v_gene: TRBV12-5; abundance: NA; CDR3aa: ASGFGQALG
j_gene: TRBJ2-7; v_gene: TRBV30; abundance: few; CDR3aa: AWDRGRTLSYEQY
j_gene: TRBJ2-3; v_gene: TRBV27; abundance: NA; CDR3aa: ASSLSDPRGDTQY
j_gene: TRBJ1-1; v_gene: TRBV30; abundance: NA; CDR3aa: AWSIRTALNTEAF
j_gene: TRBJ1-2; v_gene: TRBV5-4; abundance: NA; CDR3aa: ASSLSGERPYGYT
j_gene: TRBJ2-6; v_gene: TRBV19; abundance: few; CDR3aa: ASSPGQGALGANVLT
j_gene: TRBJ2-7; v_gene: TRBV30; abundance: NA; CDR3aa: AWSTGDPGEQY
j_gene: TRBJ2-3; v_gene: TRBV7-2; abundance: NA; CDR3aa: ASSLGGGSGSTDTQY
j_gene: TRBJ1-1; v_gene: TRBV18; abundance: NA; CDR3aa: ASSPDRGNTEAF
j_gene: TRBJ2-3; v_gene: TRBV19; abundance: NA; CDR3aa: ASNPSGGADTQY
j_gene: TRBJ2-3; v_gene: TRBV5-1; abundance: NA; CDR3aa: ASSLSSGTDTQY
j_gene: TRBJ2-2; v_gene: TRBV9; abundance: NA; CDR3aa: ASRQGETGELF
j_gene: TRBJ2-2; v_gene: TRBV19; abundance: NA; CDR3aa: ASSTQGLRGAGELF
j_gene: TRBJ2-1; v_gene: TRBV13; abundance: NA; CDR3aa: ASSLMGQREYNEQF
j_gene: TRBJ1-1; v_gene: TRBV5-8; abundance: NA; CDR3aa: ASSPQDRLNTEAF
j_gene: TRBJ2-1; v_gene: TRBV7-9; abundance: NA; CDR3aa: ASSPPTIYNEQF
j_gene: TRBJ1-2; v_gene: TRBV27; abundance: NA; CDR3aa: ASAGVQGGYT
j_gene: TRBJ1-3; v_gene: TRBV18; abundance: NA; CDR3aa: ASETASSGNTIY
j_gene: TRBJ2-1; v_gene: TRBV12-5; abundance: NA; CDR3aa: ASGLVRKGGDEQF
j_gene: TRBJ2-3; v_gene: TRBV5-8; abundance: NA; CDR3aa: ASSPTSGSTDTQY
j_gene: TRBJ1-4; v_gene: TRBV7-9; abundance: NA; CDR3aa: ASSRLQRRGYEKLF
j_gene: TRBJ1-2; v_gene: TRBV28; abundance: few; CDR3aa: ASIRDRGRYGYT
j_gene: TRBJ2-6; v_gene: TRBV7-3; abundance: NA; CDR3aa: ASSLASATGANVLT
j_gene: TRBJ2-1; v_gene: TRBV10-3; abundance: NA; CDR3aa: AISEPGLAGRNEQF
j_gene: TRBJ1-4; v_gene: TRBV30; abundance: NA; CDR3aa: AWSGQGITNEKLF
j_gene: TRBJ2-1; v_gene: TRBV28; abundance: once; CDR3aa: ASQEPRTGKGEQF
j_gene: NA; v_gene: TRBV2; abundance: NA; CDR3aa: ASSGEGRQPQY
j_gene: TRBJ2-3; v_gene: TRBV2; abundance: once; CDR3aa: ASSEEAGDADTQY
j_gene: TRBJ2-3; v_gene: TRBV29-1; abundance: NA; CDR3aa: SVGGTSQSTDTQY
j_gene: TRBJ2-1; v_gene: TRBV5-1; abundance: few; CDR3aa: ASSLEPGQGVDEQF
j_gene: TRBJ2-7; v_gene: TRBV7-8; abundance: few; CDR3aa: ASSLAPTGGWDEQY
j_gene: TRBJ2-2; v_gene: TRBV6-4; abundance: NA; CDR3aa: ASSDSGVDRLTSTGELF
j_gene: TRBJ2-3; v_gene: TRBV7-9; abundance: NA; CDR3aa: ASSPRQGTDTQY
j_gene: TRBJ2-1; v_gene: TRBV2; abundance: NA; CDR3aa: ASSEAGLGYNEQF
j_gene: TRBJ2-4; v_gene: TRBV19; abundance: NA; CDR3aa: ASSTRSRVGAKNIQY
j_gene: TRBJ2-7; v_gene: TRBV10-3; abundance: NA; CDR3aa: AISRDTAYEQY
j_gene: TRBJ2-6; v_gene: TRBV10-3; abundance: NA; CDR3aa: AISDGGHSGANVLT
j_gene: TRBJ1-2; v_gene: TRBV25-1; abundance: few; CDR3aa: ASSSGGRNYGYT
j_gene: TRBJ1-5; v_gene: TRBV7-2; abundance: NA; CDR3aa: AGSPTGVQPQH
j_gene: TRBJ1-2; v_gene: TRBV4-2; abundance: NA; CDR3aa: ASSQVARGYYGYT
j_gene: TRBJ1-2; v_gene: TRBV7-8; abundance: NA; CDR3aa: ASSFSDRGYGYT
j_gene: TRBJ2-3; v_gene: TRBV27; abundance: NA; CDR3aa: ASSLNGDTQY
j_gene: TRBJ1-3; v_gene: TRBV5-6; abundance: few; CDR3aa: ASSSTRGAGNTIY
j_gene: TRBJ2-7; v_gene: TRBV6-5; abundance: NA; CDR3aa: ASSRSTASSYEQY
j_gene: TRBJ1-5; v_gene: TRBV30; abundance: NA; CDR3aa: AWSTPNQPQH
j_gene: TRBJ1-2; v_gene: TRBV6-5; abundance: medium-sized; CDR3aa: ASSRMGQAATSYT
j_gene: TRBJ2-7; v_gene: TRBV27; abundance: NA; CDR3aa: ASRPLGQYYEQY
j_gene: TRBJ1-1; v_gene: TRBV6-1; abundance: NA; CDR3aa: ASSRTGENTEAF